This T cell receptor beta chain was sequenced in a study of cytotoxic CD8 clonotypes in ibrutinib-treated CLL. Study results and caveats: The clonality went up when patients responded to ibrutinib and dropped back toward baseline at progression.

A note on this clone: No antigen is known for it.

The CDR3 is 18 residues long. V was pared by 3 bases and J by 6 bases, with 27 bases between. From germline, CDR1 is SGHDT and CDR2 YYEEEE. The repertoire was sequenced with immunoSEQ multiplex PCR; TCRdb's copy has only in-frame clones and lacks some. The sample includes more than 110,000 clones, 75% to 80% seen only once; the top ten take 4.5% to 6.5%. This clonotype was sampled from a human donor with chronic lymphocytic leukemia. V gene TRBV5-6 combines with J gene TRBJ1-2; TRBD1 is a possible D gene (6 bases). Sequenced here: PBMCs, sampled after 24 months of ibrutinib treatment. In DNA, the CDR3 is TGTGCCAGCAGCTGGGGGGGGCCGGGGGCCTCCCCCACCAATGGCTACACCTTC. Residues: CASSWGGPGASPTNGYTF.